This section outlines one TCR beta chain sequence together with its context. Every sample yielded at least 7 million isolated PBMCs. Together with a sample-barcoded 5' primer, a J-beta primer mix was included in a second PCR lasting about 6 to 11 cycles. Each cDNA molecule was tagged by a template-switch adaptor with 12 random nucleotides. TCRdb processed the 5' RACE reads anew with MiXCR; each CDR3 protein has one entry. The table has 1,500,000 or so distinct CDR3 sequences, approximately 59% seen once; the top ten hold about 6.3%. These data belong to a study of blood T cells in healthy people across ages. Trimming removed 6 bases from V and 2 bases from J; junction bases left unmatched: 12. This CDR3 region has 15 residues. Germline-derived CDR1 and CDR2 are DFQATT and SNEGSKA (reference sequence).

The chain joins TRBV20-1 to TRBJ2-5; 7 bases fit TRBD2. This receptor was taken from a man between 18 and 29 years old in good health. The sample taken for sequencing was blood. Here the CDR3 reads CSAPKPGGSQETQYF. CDR3 DNA sequence: TGCAGTGCCCCGAAACCCGGCGGGAGTCAAGAGACCCAGTACTTC.